The clone carrying this T cell receptor (beta chain) has just a few counts. What it binds is unknown. Via MiXCR, TCRdb re-called the 5' RACE reads, giving one row per CDR3 protein. This sample carries approximately 350,000 distinct CDR3 sequences, 10% to 15% of them seen once, and the ten largest clones take about 21%. The source of the sample is a study of T-cell memory formation after mild COVID-19. Study conclusions and caveats: Prior to infection, memory already included some responding clones, suggesting cross-reactive memory joined. Contracting clones, day 15 to 85, had balanced CD4/CD8, and later expanders favored CD4+.

With V trimmed by 5 bases and J by 4 bases, 12 bases remained unmatched. The V gene's germline CDR1 is SGHTA and CDR2 FQGNSA. The CDR3 contains 16 residues. The sequence came from a man in his late teens or twenties who had mild COVID-19 (a few samples of this study predate the infection). Cell type and time point are not known. Sequencing used PBMCs or a T cell subset sorted from them (not recorded which). The V gene is TRBV7-2, the J gene TRBJ1-2; 8 bases match TRBD1. The CDR3 nucleotides read TGTGCCAGCAGCCCAGGACAGGGAGCAATCGGCTATGGCTACACCTTC. This codes for CASSPGQGAIGYGYTF. The entire variable domain, with the rest obtained from reference TRBV7-2 and TRBJ1-2, is as follows: GAGVSQSPSNKVTEKGKDVELRCDPISGHTALYWYRQSLGQGLEFLIYFQGNSAPDKSGLPSDRFSAERTGGSVSTLTIQRTQQEDSAVYLCASSPGQGAIGYGYTFGSGTRLTVV.